The entry below describes one T cell receptor beta chain. The sample comes from a study of blood T cell repertoires in COVID-19. Across the study: There were acute and convalescent COVID-19 samples, and they came from the United States, Italy and Spain. PBMCs, B-cell-depleted T cells, or T cells provided the cDNA or gDNA that made up the material.

In the authors' workflow: Amplification of reference gene primers provided the estimated nucleated cell counts. Using immunoSEQ multiplex PCR, the repertoire was profiled, and TCRdb retains in-frame clones only, with some absent. That table is the source of V, J and clone size, and D and trimming were worked out from the DNA. The repertoire holds 120,000 to 150,000 clones, with roughly 80% as singletons. Trimming pared 5 bases from V and 2 bases from J, leaving 12 bases between. The CDR3 is 15 amino acids. Germline-derived CDR1 and CDR2 are MNHEY and SMNVEV (reference sequence). The sequencing input was peripheral blood. The clonotype was recovered from a human donor in a cohort sampled during active COVID-19. This chain connects TRBV27 to TRBJ2-2, with a weak D call TRBD1 (6 bases). The CDR3 spells CASSPPGQNTGELFF. The CDR3 nucleotides are TGTGCCAGCAGTCCGCCGGGACAAAACACCGGGGAGCTGTTTTTT.